This T cell receptor (beta chain) was sequenced in a study of blood T cell repertoires in COVID-19. Overall study context: T cells, B-cell-depleted T cells, or PBMCs supplied cDNA or gDNA.

Only in-frame clones appear in the TCRdb table, and some are missing; sequencing was by immunoSEQ multiplex PCR. The sample contains fewer than 200,000 clones, 89% of which appear only once. The receptor's source is a man aged 18 to 30 who had recovered from COVID-19. Material for sequencing was peripheral blood.

The CDR3: CASSFPGLASFF. Here the CDR3 DNA reads TGTGCCAGCAGCTTTCCAGGACTAGCAAGTTTCTTC. The J gene is TRBJ2-1, the V gene TRBV11-1; 8 positions agree with TRBD2. Looked up from germline, CDR1 is SGHAT and CDR2 is FQDESV (reference sequence). J was trimmed by 16 bases and V by 3 bases; bases with no gene match: 8. This CDR3 is built from 12 residues.